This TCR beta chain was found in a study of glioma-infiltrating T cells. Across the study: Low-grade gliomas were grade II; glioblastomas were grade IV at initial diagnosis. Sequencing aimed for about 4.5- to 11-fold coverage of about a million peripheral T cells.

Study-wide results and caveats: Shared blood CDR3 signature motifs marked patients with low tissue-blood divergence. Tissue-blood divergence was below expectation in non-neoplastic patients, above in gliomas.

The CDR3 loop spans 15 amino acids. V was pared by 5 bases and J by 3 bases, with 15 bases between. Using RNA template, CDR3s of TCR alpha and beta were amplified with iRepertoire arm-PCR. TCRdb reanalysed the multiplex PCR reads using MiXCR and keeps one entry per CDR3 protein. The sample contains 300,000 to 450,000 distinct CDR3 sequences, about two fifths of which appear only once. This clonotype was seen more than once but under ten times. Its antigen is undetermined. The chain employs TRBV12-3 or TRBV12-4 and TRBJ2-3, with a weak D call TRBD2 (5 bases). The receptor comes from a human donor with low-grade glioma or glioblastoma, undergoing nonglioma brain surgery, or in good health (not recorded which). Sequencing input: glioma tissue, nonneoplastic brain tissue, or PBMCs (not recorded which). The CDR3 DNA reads TGTGCCAGCAGTCCCGGACTCCTTGGGACAGATACGCAGTATTTT. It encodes CASSPGLLGTDTQYF.